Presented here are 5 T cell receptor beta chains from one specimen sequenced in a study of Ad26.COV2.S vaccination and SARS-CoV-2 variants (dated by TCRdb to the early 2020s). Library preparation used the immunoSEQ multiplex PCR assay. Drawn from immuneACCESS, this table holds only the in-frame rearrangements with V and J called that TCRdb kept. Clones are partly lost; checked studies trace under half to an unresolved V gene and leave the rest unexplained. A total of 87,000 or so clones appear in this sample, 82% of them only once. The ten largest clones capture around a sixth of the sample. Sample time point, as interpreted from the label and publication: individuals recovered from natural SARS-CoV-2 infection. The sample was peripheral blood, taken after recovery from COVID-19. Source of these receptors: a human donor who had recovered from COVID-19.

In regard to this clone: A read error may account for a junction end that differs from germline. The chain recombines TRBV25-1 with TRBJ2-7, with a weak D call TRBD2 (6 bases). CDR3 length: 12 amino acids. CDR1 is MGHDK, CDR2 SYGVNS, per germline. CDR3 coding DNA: TGTGCCAGCAGTGAGAGCGCCCCCCTGACTAGTTTC. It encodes CASSESAPLTSF.

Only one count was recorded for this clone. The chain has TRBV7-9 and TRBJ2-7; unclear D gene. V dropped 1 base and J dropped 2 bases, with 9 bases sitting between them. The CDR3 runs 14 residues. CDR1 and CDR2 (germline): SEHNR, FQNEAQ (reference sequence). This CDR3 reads CASSLGLPTYEQYF. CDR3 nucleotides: TGTGCCAGCAGCTTAGGGCTTCCCACCTACGAGCAGTACTTC.

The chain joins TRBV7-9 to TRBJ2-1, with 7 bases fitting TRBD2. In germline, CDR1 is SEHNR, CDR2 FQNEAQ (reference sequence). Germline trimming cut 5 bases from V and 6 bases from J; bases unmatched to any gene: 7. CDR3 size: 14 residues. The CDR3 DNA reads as TGTGCCAGCAGCCAAATAGCGGGCCTCAATGAGCAGTTCTTC. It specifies CASSQIAGLNEQFF.

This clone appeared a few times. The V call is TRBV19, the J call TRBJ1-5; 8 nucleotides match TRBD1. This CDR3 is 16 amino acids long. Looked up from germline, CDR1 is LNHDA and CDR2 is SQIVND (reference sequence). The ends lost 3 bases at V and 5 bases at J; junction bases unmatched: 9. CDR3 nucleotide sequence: TGTGCCAGTAGTATCGGTAGACAGGGGAAGGATCAGCCCCAGCATTTT. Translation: CASSIGRQGKDQPQHF.

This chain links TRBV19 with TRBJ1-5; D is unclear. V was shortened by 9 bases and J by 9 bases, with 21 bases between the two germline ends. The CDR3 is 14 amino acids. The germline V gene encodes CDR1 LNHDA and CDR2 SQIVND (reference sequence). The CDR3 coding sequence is TGTGCCAGCGCCTTCTTAGATTGGAGCCGGCCCCAGCATTTT. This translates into CASAFLDWSRPQHF.